This T cell receptor beta chain was identified during a study of cytomegalovirus exposure and HLA in healthy donors (dated by TCRdb to the late 2010s). Study-wide context: An earlier analysis of approximately 640 of the donors reported 250 to 350 Gb of sequence data and roughly 110 million unique TCR beta sequences from 190 million or so T cells. Around 330 gigabases of sequencing data and around 85 million unique TCR sequences made up an early release that covered approximately 650 HLA-typed donors. Of the 300 to 450 genotyped donors, more than 75% were placed in the genetic ancestry cluster associated with self-reported Caucasian donors. The study aimed to test whether cataloging public T cell receptors could reveal signatures of past pathogen exposure. The T cell repertoires of about 700 subjects were profiled by immunosequencing and related to cytomegalovirus serostatus. A separate validation cohort of over 95 different subjects was used in addition to the roughly 700-subject first cohort. The study combined high-throughput TCR immunosequencing, statistical association of individual TCRs with disease status, and machine learning to predict cytomegalovirus infection status. A later analysis re-analyzed previously published TCR beta repertoires from approximately 670 donors and added high-resolution HLA genotyping to study TCR occurrence patterns. The later analysis used no new phenotypic data to find candidate immune exposures, relying instead on TCR beta sequences and their occurrence across donors. In an earlier analysis of around 540 of the donors, high-throughput TCR beta sequencing was used to judge whether each TCR beta V gene segment behaved as functional or pseudogenic. Donor age, sex, ethnicity and CMV serostatus were compiled alongside the repertoire data. A later genetic analysis took genome-wide SNP genotypes for about 55% of the roughly 670 donors and used that subset as a discovery cohort. Every repertoire in the discovery cohort had been generated on one and the same sequencing platform. HLA typing covered class I and class II loci at four-digit resolution. Typing coverage differed by locus: A, B, C, DRB1 and DQB1 were typed in roughly 620-640 donors, DQA1 in about 500, DPA1 in 600 to 610, and DPB1 in just under 490. About five DR-DQ haplotypes were treated as single units for association and clustering because of strong linkage in the cohort. Among about 400 genotyped donors of the cohort, an average of about 240,000 unique TCR beta nucleotide sequences was sequenced per donor, of which roughly 17% were non-productive. Results and caveats for the whole study, not just this receptor: Broadly in line with IMGT annotations, most TCR beta V segments showed up in productive rearrangements about 87% or about 30% of the time in an earlier analysis of 587 of the donors. A later analysis found that most CMV-associated TCR beta chains appeared HLA-restricted, with HLA associations seemingly driven largely by CMV exposure. A further reported finding was that TCR beta sequences accurately predicted the HLA-A and HLA-B alleles for most subjects in the first cohort. In vitro tests confirmed that three of the cytomegalovirus-associated TCR beta chains recognize cytomegalovirus antigens. In a later analysis, several top co-occurrence clusters were reported to appear linked to parvovirus B19, influenza, CMV and Epstein-Barr virus. The sequencing pipeline was judged likely to have produced a cluster of highly shared sequence variants as a technical artifact. A later analysis found that TCR association rates varied across HLA loci, with DRB1 alleles showing the most associated TCRs and HLA-C alleles the fewest. A total of roughly 160 TCR beta chains were listed by the study as associated with cytomegalovirus. Because HLA typing was missing for some donors at each locus, association tests included only the typed subset. It was suggested by the authors that the approach could potentially be generalized to other disease states and immunological phenotypes. Strong co-occurrence of HLA alleles, especially DR and DQ, made assigning TCR associations to individual alleles difficult. In a later genetic analysis, fewer N-insertions in productive TCRs were reported among donors in an Asian-associated ancestry cluster than the roughly 700-donor mean. Because counts were too low, more than 15 rarely observed V segments, including chromosome 9 orphons, were left out of the earlier analysis of 500 to 650 of the donors. Roughly uniform sequencing depth across donors was assumed in presence/absence analyses, although this assumption may not hold. Specific HLA alleles were associated with 15,000 to 20,000 TCR beta sequences at a false discovery rate of 0.05 in a later analysis. In a later analysis, HLA-associated TCR beta chains showed more clonal expansion and lower generation probabilities than non-associated chains that were equally common. Linkage disequilibrium might explain the correlated functional status among segregating V segments, but an unknown experimental factor could not be excluded. The cohort was sequenced for TCR beta chains only, and without alpha or paired-chain data the features that could be detected were limited. Some IMGT-functional V segments, including TRBV6-2 and TRBV6-3, could not be told apart with the 87-base-pair reads, so those segments were excluded. The classifier was reported to diagnose cytomegalovirus status with high specificity and sensitivity in both the original and validation cohorts. Across donors, most TCR sequences were observed very rarely, whereas some public TCRs were present in many individuals. In a later genetic analysis, a missense DCLRE1C variant was associated with V-gene and J-gene trimming of TCR beta chains, and the association was replicated in an independent cohort. The only immune exposure information available for the cohort was CMV serostatus.

As to this clone: What this receptor recognizes is not known. The record has no base qualities; no much larger clone is one base away.

According to the germline V gene, CDR1 reads SGHTA and CDR2 reads FQGTGA. From the cysteine through the phenylalanine, the CDR3 covers 15 amino acids. CDR3 DNA is the only sequence kept; it has 45 bases, read in frame from the first base. Trimming removed 1 base from V and 6 bases from J, leaving 16 bases between the germline ends. The cohort comprised fewer than 700 healthy bone marrow donors. At the time of sampling, all cohort members were nominally healthy, though unrecorded immune exposures were likely present. The donor tested CMV seronegative and was one of the 352 seronegative cohort members. Every donor gave a peripheral blood sample, and the peripheral blood mononuclear cells from that sample were used for TCR beta sequencing. Genomic DNA extraction from the blood cell samples was performed with the Qiagen DNeasy Blood Extraction Kit. Library prep was done by the immunoSEQ multiplex PCR assay. A mixture of 60 forward primers for TCR Vbeta segments and 13 reverse primers for TCR Jbeta segments was used in the multiplex PCR. The CDR3 region of rearranged TCR beta genes was amplified from genomic DNA with a multiplex PCR assay. The amplified TCR beta libraries were sequenced on the Illumina HiSeq System as 87-base-pair reads. As for the original processing: Across the 500 to 850 repertoires, a later analysis counted 80 million or so unique TCR beta chains, 9.5 million to 12 million of which were shared by at least two donors. Raw reads were error-corrected and collapsed into unique sequences with a nearest-neighbor algorithm that merged closely related sequences to remove PCR and sequencing errors. V, D and J gene segments were assigned by aligning CDR3 sequences to IMGT reference sequences. Each retained sequence needed at least a six-nucleotide match to both a V gene segment and a J gene segment. Rearrangements were classified as productive when the CDR3 lacked stop codons and remained in frame with V and J, and all other rearrangements were classified as non-productive. CDR3 was defined by IMGT convention, running from the second conserved V-encoded cysteine to the conserved J-encoded phenylalanine. The earlier analysis of fewer than 750 of the donors excluded sequences that lacked an unambiguous match to a single V gene segment. In an earlier analysis of almost 600 of the donors, a V segment was called functional when productive rearrangements were above 56.7%, and segregating when the standard deviation between donors exceeded 5%. A statistical classification framework was developed to diagnose cytomegalovirus status using the catalog of TCR beta chain sequences. A later analysis assigned V and J genes by comparing TCR nucleotide sequences with IMGT/GENE-DB human TR gene sequences. The TCRdist pipeline was used in a later analysis to assign CDR3 sequences and most-parsimonious VDJ recombination scenarios. In a later analysis, each TCR beta chain was defined by its CDR3 amino acid sequence together with its V-gene family, and reads without a unique V-gene family were excluded. To address suspected cross-contamination and a sequencing artifact, a later analysis removed roughly 580 highly shared, low-generation-probability nucleotide sequences. In a later analysis, a clonal expansion index was calculated for each public chain from normalized within-repertoire ranks of inferred template counts. A later analysis computed generation probabilities with a VDJ recombination model fitted to out-of-frame rearrangements, and checked the results against IGoR. A later analysis scored TCR-TCR, TCR-HLA and TCR-CMV co-occurrence with hypergeometric tests, applying a repertoire-size bias correction to TCR pairs. False discovery rates were estimated in a later analysis by permuting HLA or CMV assignments 20 times. In a later analysis, co-occurring TCRs were grouped using DBSCAN, and TCRdist sequence similarity was added for clustering within HLA-allele-positive subsets. For co-occurrence clustering, repertoires with fewer than 30,000 or more than 120,000 public chains were excluded, along with 5 or 6 repertoires with anomalous nucleotide sharing. What TCRdb holds here is the immuneACCESS table cut down to in-frame rearrangements. Part of the clones is not present; checked against another copy, under half of the missing clones reflect an unresolved V gene, and the others are unexplained. The V and J calls and the clone size are those of that table, but D and trimming were determined from the DNA. The sample data list a few hundred thousand clones, and more than 80% of these were observed just once. The ten largest make up about 3.1% of the sample.

Sequenced sample: PBMCs. This clonotype was sampled from a man younger than 45 in good health and CMV-seronegative. The chain links TRBV7-3 with TRBJ2-7; the D gene remains uncertain. The CDR3 region has the sequence CASSLNGSPAVEQYF. The DNA reads as follows: TGTGCCAGCAGCTTAAACGGTTCTCCGGCGGTCGAGCAGTACTTC. Where the CDR3 stops, the reference TRBV7-3 and TRBJ2-7 genes take over; the full variable domain is GAGVSQTPSNKVTEKGKYVELRCDPISGHTALYWYRQSLGQGPEFLIYFQGTGAADDSGLPNDRFFAVRPEGSVSTLKIQRTERGDSAVYLCASSLNGSPAVEQYFGPGTRLTVT.